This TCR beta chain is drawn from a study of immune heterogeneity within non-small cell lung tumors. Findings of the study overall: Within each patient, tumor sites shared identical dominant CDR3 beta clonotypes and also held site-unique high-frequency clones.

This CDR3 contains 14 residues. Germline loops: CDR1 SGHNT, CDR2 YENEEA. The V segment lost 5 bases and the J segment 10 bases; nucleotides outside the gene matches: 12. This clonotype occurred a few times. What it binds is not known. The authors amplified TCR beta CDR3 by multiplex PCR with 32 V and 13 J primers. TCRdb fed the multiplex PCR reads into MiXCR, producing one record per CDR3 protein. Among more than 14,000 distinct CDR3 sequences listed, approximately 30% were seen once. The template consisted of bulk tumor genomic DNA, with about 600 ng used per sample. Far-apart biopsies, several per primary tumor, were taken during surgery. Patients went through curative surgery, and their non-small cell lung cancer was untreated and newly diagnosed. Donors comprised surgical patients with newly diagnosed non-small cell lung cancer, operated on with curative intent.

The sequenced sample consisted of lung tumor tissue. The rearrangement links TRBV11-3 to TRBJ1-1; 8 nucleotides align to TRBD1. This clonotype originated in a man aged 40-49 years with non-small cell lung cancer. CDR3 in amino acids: CASSPSTGVLGAFF. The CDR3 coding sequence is TGTGCCAGCAGCCCGTCGACAGGGGTACTTGGAGCTTTCTTT.